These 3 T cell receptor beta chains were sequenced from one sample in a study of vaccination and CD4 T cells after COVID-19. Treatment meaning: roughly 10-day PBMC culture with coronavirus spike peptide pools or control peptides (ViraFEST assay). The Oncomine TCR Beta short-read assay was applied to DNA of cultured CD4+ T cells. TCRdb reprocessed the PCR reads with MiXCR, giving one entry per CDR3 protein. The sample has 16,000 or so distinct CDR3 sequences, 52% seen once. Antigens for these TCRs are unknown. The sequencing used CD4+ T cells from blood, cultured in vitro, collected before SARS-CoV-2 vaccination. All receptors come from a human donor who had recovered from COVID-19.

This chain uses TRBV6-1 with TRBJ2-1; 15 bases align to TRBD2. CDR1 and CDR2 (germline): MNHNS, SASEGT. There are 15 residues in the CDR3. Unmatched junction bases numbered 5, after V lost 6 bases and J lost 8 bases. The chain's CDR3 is CASSRTSGRVDEQFF. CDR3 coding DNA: TGTGCCAGCAGCAGGACTAGCGGGAGGGTGGATGAGCAGTTCTTC.

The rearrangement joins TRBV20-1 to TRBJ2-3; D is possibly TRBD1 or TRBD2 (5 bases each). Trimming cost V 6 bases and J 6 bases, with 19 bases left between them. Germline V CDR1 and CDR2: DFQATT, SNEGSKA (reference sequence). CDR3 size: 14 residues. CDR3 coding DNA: TGCAGTGCCGGGACCTCCAGGAACCGGGATACGCAGTATTTT. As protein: CSAGTSRNRDTQYF.

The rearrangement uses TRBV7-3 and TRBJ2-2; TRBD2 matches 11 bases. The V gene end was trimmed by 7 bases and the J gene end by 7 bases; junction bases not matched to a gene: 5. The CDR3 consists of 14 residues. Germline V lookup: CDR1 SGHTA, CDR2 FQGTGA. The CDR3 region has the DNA TGTGCCAGCACAACTAGCGGGGGTGGCGGGGAGCTGTTTTTT. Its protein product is CASTTSGGGGELFF.